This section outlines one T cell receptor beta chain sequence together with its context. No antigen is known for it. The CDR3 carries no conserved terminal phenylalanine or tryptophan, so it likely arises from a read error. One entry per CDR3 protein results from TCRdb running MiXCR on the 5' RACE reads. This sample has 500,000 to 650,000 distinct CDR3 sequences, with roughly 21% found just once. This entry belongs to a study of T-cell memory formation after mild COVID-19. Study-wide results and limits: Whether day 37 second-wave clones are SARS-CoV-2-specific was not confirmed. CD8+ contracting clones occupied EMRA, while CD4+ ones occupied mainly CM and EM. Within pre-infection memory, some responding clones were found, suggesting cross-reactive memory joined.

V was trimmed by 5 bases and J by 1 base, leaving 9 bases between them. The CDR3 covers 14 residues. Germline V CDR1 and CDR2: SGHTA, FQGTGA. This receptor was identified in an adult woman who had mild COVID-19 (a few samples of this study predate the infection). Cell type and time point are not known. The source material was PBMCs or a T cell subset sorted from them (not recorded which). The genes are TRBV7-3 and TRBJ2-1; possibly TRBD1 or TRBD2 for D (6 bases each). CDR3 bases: TGTGCCAGCAGCCTAGGGGGGTCCTACAATGAGCAGTTCTTA. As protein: CASSLGGSYNEQFL.